This TCR beta chain was profiled in a study of blood T cell repertoires in COVID-19. Whole-study context: Samples representing acute and convalescent COVID-19 were sourced from the United States, Italy and Spain. The cDNA or gDNA used as material had been derived from T cells, B-cell-depleted T cells, or PBMCs.

Repertoires were generated with immunoSEQ multiplex PCR, while TCRdb's copy carries only in-frame clones and drops some. Here the sample spans about 110,000 clones, approximately 83% being singletons. The CDR3 sequence is 13 residues long. Germline CDR1 and CDR2: SEHNR and FQNEAQ (reference sequence). The ends were cut back, 5 bases at V and 3 bases at J, with 11 bases in the middle. The V gene is TRBV7-9, the J gene TRBJ2-7; D possibly corresponds to TRBD2 (5 bases). Sequencing used peripheral blood. This TCR derives from a woman aged 70-85 years with acute or convalescent COVID-19. The CDR3: CASSPTGDYEQYF. The CDR3 DNA sequence: TGTGCCAGCAGCCCTACCGGGGACTACGAGCAGTACTTC.